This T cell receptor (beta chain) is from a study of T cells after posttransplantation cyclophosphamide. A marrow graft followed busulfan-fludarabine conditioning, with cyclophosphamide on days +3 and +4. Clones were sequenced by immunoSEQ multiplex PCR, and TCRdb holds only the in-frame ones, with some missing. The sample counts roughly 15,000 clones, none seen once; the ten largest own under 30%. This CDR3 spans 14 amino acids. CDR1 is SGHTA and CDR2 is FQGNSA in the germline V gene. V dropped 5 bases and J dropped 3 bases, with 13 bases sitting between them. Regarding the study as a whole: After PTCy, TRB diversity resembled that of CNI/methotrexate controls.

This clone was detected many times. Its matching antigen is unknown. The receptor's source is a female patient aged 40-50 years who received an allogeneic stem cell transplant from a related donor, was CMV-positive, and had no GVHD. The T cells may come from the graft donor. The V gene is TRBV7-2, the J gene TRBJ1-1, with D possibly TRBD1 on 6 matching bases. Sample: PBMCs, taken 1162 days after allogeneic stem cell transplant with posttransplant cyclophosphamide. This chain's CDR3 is CASSPRGWDTEAFF. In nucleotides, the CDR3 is TGTGCCAGCAGCCCGAGGGGGTGGGACACTGAAGCTTTCTTT.